These 9 T cell receptor beta chains came from one sample sequenced in a study of blood T cell repertoires in COVID-19. The data were produced by immunoSEQ multiplex PCR, yet TCRdb's version contains in-frame clones alone and is incomplete. The repertoire holds 150,000 to 200,000 clones, with approximately 85% as singletons. The specimen was peripheral blood. All receptors come from a man in his forties with acute or convalescent COVID-19.

The chain is built from TRBV30 and TRBJ1-1; perhaps TRBD1 as D (5 bases). V dropped 5 bases and J dropped 0 bases, with 7 bases sitting between them. Germline V gene sequence: CDR1 GTSNPN, CDR2 SVGIG (reference sequence). The CDR3 is 12 residues long. The CDR3 sequence: CAWQGLNTEAFF. The CDR3 coding sequence is TGTGCCTGGCAGGGCCTGAACACTGAAGCTTTCTTT.

This clone was recorded once. J is TRBJ2-7 and V is TRBV6-5, with D tentatively TRBD1 (5 bases). CDR1 and CDR2 (germline): MNHEY, SVGAGI. The ends were cut back, 7 bases at V and 3 bases at J, with 16 bases in the middle. This CDR3 comprises 14 residues. This CDR3 is CASIRRGTHYEQYF. CDR3 DNA sequence: TGTGCCAGCATCAGAAGGGGCACACACTACGAGCAGTACTTC.

This clone has just a few counts. The chain uses TRBV2 and TRBJ1-2; 7 bases match TRBD1. The CDR3 runs 13 residues. Germline V gene lookup returns CDR1 SNHLY and CDR2 FYNNEI. Unmatched junction bases numbered 2, after V lost 4 bases and J lost 3 bases. CDR3 sequence (DNA): TGTGCCAGCAGTGGACAGGGCGACTATGGCTACACCTTC. Its protein is CASSGQGDYGYTF.

The CDR3, as DNA: TGTGCCAGCAGCCCAGACCCTCGGGGGAACACTGAAGCTTTCTTT. This translates into CASSPDPRGNTEAFF. This sequence joins TRBV3-1 (or the pseudogene TRBV3-2) and TRBJ1-1; D is unresolved. This CDR3 has 15 residues. V was pared by 4 bases and J by 1 base, with 13 bases between. Germline CDR1 is LGHDT and CDR2 is YNNKEL (reference sequence).

V usage is TRBV12-3 or TRBV12-4 and J usage is TRBJ1-1; D gene ambiguous. The CDR3 is made up of 13 amino acids. V gave up 0 bases and J gave up 10 bases, with 12 bases separating them. Here the CDR3 DNA reads TGTGCCAGCAGTTTAGCGGTAGCACGAATAGCTTTCTTT. This codes for CASSLAVARIAFF.

CDR3 sequence: CASGSMNTEAFF. As DNA, the CDR3 is TGTGCCAGCGGGAGCATGAACACTGAAGCTTTCTTT. This chain uses TRBV7-8 with TRBJ1-1; D unresolved. V was pared by 8 bases and J by 0 bases, with 7 bases between. Germline V gives CDR1 SGHVS, CDR2 FQNEAQ. There are 12 residues in the CDR3.

V and J are TRBV7-9 and TRBJ2-5; D gene ambiguous. This CDR3 spans 15 amino acids. Germline CDR1 reads SEHNR; CDR2 reads FQNEAQ (reference sequence). Between the trimmed V and J ends, which lost 1 base and 0 bases, there was a span of 9 bases. The CDR3 sequence: CASSLVGGDQETQYF. CDR3 nucleotide sequence: TGTGCCAGCAGCTTAGTTGGCGGAGACCAAGAGACCCAGTACTTC. Based on the CDR3 plus reference TRBV7-9 and TRBJ2-5, the full variable domain is DTGVSQNPRHKITKRGQNVTFRCDPISEHNRLYWYRQTLGQGPEFLTYFQNEAQLEKSRLLSDRFSAERPKGSFSTLEIQRTEQGDSAMYLCASSLVGGDQETQYFGPGTRLLVL.

V gene TRBV30 combines with J gene TRBJ1-2, with D perhaps TRBD1 (5 bases). Trimming left V 0 bases short and J 4 bases short, with 9 bases between. This CDR3 is 13 amino acids long. CDR1 is GTSNPN and CDR2 is SVGIG in the germline V gene (reference sequence). The CDR3 bases are TGTGCCTGGAGTGTAATAGGGGTCTATGGCTACACCTTC. This translates into CAWSVIGVYGYTF.

V gene TRBV15 combines with J gene TRBJ1-3; D unclear. The ends were cut back, 5 bases at V and 2 bases at J, with 7 bases in the middle. The CDR3 has 13 amino acids. From germline, CDR1 is LNHNV and CDR2 YYDKDF (reference sequence). The CDR3 sequence: CATSQLTGNTIYF. For the CDR3, the DNA is TGTGCCACCAGCCAGTTAACTGGAAACACCATATATTTT.